The T cell receptor (beta chain) described here comes from a study of blood T cell repertoires in COVID-19. The CDR3 extends over 13 amino acids. Germline assignment: CDR1 MNHEY and CDR2 SVGEGT. The ends were cut back, 4 bases at V and 4 bases at J, with 10 bases in the middle. Sequencing used immunoSEQ multiplex PCR; TCRdb keeps in-frame clones, though not all of them. The sample yields 70,000 to 95,000 clones, around nine tenths seen once. The chain recombines TRBV6-2 or TRBV6-3 with TRBJ1-1; TRBD1 might be the D (5 bases). The sample taken for sequencing was peripheral blood. The receptor comes from a man between 50 and 59 years old with acute or convalescent COVID-19. The CDR3 is CASSFGGITEAFF. The CDR3 nucleotides are TGTGCCAGCAGTTTTGGGGGGATCACTGAAGCTTTCTTT.